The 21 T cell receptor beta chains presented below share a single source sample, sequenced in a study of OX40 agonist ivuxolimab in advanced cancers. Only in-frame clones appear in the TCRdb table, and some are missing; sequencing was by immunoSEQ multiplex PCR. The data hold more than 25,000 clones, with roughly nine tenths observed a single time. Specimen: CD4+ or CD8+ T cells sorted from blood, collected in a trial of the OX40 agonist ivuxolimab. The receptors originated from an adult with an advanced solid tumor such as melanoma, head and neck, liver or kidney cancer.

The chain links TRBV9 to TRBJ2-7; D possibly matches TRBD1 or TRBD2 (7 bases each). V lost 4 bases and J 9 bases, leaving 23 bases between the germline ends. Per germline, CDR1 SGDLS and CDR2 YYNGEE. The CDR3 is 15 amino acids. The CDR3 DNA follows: TGTGCCAGCAGCTACGGGGGGACAGCGCAGGCGGGGCAGTACTTC. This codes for CASSYGGTAQAGQYF.

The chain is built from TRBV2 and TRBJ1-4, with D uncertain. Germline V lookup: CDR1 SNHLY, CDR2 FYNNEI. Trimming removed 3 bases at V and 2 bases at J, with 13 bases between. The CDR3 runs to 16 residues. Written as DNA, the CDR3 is TGTGCCAGCAGTGAGGAGGGATCCGTCACTAATGAAAAACTGTTTTTT. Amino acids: CASSEEGSVTNEKLFF. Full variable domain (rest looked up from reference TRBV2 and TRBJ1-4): EPEVTQTPSHQVTQMGQEVILRCVPISNHLYFYWYRQILGQKVEFLVSFYNNEISEKSEIFDDQFSVERPDGSNFTLKIRSTKLEDSAMYFCASSEEGSVTNEKLFFGSGTQLSVL.

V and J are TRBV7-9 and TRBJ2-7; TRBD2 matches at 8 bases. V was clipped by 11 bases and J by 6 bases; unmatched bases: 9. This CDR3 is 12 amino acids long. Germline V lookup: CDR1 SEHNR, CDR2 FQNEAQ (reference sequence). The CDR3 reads CAAAGTRGEQYF. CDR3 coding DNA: TGTGCCGCCGCCGGGACTAGGGGCGAGCAGTACTTC.

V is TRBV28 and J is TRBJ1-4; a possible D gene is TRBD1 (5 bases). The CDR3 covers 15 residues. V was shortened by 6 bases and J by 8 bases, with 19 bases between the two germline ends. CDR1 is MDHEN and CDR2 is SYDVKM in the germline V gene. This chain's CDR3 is CASSTLGGTGEKLFF. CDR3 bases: TGTGCCAGCAGCACACTCGGGGGGACGGGAGAAAAACTGTTTTTT. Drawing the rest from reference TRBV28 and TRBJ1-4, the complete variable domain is DVKVTQSSRYLVKRTGEKVFLECVQDMDHENMFWYRQDPGLGLRLIYFSYDVKMKEKGDIPEGYSVSREKKERFSLILESASTNQTSMYLCASSTLGGTGEKLFFGSGTQLSVL.

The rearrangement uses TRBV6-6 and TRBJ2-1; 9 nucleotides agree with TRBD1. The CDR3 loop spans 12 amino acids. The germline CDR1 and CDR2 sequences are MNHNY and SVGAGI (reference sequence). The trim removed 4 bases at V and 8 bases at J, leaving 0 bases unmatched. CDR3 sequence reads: CASSWTGDEQFF. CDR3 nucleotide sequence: TGTGCCAGCAGTTGGACAGGGGATGAGCAGTTCTTC.

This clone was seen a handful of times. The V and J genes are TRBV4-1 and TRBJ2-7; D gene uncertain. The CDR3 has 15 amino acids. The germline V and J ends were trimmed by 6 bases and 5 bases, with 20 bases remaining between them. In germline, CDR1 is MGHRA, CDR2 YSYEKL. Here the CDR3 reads CASSDTPSTGDEQYF. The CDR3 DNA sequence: TGCGCCAGCAGTGACACACCCTCAACCGGCGACGAGCAGTACTTC.

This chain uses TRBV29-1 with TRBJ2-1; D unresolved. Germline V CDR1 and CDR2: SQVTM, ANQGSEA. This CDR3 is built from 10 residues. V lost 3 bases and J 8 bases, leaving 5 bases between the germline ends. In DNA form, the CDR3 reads TGCAGCGTTGAGGGATATGAGCAGTTCTTC. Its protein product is CSVEGYEQFF.

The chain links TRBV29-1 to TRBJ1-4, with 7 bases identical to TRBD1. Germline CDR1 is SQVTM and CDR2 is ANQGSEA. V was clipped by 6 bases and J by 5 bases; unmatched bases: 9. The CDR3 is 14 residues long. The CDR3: CSVSPGGGNEKLFF. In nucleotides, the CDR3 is TGCAGCGTGTCTCCAGGGGGAGGGAATGAAAAACTGTTTTTT.

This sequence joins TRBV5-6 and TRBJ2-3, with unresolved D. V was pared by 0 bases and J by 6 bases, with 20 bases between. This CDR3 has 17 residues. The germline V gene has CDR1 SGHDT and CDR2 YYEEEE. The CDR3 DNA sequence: TGTGCCAGCAGCTTGGATCTGGCCAAGGGAATAGGGGATACGCAGTATTTT. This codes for CASSLDLAKGIGDTQYF.

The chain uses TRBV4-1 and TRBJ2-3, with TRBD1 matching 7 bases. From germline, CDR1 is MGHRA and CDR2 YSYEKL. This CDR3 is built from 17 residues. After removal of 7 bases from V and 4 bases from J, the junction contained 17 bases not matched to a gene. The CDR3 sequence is CASTQFIDREVPDTQYF. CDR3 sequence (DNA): TGCGCCAGCACCCAGTTCATCGACAGGGAAGTGCCAGATACGCAGTATTTT.

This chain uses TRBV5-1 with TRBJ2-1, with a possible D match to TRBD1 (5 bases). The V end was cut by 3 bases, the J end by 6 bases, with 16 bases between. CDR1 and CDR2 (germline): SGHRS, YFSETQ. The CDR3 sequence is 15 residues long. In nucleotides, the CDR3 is TGCGCCAGCAGCTCGGACCGTGCCCAGGGCAATGAGCAGTTCTTC. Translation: CASSSDRAQGNEQFF.

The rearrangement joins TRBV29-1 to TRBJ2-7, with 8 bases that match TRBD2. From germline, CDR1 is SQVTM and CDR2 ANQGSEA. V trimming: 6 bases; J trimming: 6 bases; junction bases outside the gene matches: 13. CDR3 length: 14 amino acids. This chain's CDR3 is CSVEGLGENREQYF. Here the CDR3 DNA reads TGCAGCGTCGAGGGACTAGGGGAGAATCGCGAGCAGTACTTC.

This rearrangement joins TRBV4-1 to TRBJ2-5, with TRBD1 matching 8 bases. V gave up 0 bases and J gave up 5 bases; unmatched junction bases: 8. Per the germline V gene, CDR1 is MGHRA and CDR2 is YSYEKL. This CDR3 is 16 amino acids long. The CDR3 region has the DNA TGCGCCAGCAGCCAAGACTTCCAGGGGGCAGGTGAGACCCAGTACTTC. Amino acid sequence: CASSQDFQGAGETQYF.

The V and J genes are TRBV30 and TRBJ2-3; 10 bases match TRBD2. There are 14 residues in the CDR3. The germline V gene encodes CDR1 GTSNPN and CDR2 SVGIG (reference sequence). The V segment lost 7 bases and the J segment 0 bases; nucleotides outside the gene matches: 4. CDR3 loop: CASGLAESTDTQYF. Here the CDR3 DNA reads TGTGCCTCCGGACTAGCGGAGAGCACAGATACGCAGTATTTT.

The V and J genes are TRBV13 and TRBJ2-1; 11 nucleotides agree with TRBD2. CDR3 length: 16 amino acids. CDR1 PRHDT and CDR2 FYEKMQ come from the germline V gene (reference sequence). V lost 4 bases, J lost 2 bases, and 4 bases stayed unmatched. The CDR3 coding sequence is TGTGCCAGCAGCTCGAAGACTAGCGGGACCTACAATGAGCAGTTCTTC. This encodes CASSSKTSGTYNEQFF.

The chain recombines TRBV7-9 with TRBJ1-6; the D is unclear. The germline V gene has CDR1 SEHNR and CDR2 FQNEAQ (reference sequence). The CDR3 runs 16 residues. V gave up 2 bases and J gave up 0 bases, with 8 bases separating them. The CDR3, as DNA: TGTGCCAGCAGCTTATTAGAGAGCTCCTATAATTCACCCCTCCACTTT. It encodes CASSLLESSYNSPLHF.

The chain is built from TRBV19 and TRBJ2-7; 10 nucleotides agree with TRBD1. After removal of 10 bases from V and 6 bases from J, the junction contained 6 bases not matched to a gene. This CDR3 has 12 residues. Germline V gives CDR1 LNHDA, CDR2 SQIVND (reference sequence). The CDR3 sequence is CATRQGATEQYF. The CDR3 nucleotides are TGTGCCACCCGACAGGGGGCGACCGAGCAGTACTTC.

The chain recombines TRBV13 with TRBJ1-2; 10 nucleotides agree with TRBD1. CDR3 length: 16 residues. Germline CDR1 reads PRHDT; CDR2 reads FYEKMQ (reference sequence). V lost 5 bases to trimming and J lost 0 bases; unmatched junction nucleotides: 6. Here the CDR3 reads CASSHGTGDPNYGYTF. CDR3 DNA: TGTGCCAGCAGCCACGGGACAGGGGATCCTAACTATGGCTACACCTTC.

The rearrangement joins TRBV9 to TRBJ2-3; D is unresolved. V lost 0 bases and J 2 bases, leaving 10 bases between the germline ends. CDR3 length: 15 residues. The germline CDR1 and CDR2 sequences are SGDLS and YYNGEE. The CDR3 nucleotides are TGTGCCAGCAGCGTAGTTGTAGGGAACACAGATACGCAGTATTTT. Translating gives CASSVVVGNTDTQYF.

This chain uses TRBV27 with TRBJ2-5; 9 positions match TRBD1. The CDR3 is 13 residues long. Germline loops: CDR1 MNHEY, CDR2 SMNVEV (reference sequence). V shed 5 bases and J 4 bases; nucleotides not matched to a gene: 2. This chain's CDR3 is CASSEQGAETQYF. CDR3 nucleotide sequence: TGTGCCAGCAGTGAACAGGGGGCAGAGACCCAGTACTTC.

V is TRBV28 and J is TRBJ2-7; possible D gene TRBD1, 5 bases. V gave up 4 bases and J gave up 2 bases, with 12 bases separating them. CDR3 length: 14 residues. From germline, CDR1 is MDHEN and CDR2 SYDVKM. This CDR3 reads CASSSGLIPYEQYF. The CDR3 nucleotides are TGTGCCAGCAGTTCAGGGCTGATTCCCTACGAGCAGTACTTC.